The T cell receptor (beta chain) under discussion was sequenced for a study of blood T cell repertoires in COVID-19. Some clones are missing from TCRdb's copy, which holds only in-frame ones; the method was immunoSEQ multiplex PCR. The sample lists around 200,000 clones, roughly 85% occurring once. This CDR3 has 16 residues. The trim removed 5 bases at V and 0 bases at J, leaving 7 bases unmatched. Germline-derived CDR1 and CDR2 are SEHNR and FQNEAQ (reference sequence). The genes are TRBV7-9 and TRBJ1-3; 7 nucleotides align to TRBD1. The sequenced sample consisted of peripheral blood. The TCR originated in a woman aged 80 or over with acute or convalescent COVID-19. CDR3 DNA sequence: TGTGCCAGCAGCCCCAACGACAGGGACTCTGGAAACACCATATATTTT. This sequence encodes CASSPNDRDSGNTIYF.